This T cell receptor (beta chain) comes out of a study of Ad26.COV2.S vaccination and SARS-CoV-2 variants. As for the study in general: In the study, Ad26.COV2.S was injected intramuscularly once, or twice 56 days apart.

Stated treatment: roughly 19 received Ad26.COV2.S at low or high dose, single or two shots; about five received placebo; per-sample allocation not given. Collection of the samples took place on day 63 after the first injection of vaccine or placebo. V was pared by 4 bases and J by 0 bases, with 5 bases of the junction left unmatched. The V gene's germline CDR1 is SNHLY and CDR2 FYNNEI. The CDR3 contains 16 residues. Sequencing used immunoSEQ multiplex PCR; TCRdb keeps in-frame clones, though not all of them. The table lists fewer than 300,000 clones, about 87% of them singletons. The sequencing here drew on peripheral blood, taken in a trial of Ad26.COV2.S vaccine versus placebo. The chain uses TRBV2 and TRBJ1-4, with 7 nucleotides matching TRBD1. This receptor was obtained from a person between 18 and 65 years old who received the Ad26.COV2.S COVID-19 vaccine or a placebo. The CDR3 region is CASSGDRVATNEKLFF. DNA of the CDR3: TGTGCCAGCAGTGGCGACAGGGTTGCAACTAATGAAAAACTGTTTTTT.